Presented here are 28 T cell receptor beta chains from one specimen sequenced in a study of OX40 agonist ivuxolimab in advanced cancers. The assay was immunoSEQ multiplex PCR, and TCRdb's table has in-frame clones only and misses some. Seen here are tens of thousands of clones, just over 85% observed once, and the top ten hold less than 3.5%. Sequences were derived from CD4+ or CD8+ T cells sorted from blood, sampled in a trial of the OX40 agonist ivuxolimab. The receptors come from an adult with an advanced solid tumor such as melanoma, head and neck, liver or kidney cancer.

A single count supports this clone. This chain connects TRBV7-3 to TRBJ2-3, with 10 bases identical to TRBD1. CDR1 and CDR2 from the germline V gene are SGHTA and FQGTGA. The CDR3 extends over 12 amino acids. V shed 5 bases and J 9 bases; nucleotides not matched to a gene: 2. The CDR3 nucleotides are TGTGCCAGCAGCATGGGACAGGGGACGCAGTATTTT. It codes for CASSMGQGTQYF.

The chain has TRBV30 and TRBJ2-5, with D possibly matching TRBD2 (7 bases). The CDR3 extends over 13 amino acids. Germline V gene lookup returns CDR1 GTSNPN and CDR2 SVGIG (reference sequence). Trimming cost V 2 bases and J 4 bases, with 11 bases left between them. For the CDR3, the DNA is TGTGCCTGGAGTCGGGGGGCGAGAGAGACCCAGTACTTC. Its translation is CAWSRGARETQYF. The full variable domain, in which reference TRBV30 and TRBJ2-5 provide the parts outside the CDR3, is SQTIHQWPATLVQPVGSPLSLECTVEGTSNPNLYWYRQAAGRGLQLLFYSVGIGQISSEVPQNLSASRPQDRQFILSSKKLLLSDSGFYLCAWSRGARETQYFGPGTRLLVL.

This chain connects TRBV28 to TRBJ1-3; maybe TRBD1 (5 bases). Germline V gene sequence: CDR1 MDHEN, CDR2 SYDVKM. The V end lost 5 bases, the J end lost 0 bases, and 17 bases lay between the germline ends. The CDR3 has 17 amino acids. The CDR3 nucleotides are TGTGCCAGCAGTCCCGGTGGCCGGGGGTACTCTGGAAACACCATATATTTT. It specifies CASSPGGRGYSGNTIYF.

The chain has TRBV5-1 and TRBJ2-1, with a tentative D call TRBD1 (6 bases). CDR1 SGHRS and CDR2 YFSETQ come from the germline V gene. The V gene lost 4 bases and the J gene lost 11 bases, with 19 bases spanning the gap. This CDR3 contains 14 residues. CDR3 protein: CASSPGPQGTKQFF. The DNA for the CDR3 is TGCGCCAGCAGCCCTGGACCACAGGGAACAAAGCAGTTCTTC.

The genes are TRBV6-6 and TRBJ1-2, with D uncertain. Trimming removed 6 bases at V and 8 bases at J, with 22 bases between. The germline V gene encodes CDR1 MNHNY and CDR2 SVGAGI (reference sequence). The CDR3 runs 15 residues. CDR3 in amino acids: CASSLPGLQSRGYTF. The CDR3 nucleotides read TGTGCCAGCAGCCTCCCGGGCCTCCAGTCAAGGGGCTACACCTTC.

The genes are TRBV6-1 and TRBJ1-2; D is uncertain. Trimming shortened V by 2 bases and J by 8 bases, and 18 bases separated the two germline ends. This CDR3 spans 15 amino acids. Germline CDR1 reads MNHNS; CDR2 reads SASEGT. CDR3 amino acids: CASSEKLREQRGYTF. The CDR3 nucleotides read TGTGCCAGCAGTGAAAAGTTACGGGAGCAGCGCGGCTACACCTTC.

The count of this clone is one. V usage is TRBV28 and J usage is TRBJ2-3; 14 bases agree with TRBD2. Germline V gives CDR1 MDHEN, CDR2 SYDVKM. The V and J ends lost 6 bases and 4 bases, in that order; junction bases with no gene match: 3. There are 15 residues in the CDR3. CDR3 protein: CASRGTSGSADTQYF. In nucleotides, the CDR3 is TGTGCCAGCAGGGGGACTAGCGGGAGTGCAGATACGCAGTATTTT.

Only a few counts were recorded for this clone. Written as DNA, the CDR3 is TGTGCCAGCAGTATGCGGACAGATTATGGCTACACCTTC. Protein product: CASSMRTDYGYTF. The V and J genes are TRBV28 and TRBJ1-2; perhaps TRBD1 as D (6 bases). Germline V gene data show CDR1 as MDHEN and CDR2 as SYDVKM. The CDR3 is 13 residues long. With 5 bases removed from V and 5 bases from J, the gap between germline ends came to 12 bases.

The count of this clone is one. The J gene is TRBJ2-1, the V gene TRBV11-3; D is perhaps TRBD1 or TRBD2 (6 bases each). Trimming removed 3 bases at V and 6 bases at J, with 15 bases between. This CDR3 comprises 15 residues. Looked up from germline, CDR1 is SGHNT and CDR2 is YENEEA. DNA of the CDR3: TGTGCCAGCAGCTTGCTCGGAGGGGGTCGCAATGAGCAGTTCTTC. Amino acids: CASSLLGGGRNEQFF.

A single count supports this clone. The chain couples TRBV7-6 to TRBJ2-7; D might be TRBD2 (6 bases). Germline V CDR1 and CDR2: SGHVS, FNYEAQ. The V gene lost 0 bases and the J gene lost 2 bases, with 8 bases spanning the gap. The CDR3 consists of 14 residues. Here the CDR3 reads CASSLAGGAYEQYF. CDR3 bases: TGTGCCAGCAGCTTAGCGGGCGGGGCCTACGAGCAGTACTTC. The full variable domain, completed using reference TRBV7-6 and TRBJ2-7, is GAGVSQSPRYKVTKRGQDVALRCDPISGHVSLYWYRQALGQGPEFLTYFNYEAQQDKSGLPNDRFSAERPEGSISTLTIQRTEQRDSAMYRCASSLAGGAYEQYFGPGTRLTVT.

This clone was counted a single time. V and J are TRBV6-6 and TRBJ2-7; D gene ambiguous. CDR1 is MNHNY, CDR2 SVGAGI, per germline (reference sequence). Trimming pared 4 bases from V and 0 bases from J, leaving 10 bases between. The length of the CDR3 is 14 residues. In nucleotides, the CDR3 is TGTGCCAGCAGTTTGACGGACGGCTCCTACGAGCAGTACTTC. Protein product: CASSLTDGSYEQYF.

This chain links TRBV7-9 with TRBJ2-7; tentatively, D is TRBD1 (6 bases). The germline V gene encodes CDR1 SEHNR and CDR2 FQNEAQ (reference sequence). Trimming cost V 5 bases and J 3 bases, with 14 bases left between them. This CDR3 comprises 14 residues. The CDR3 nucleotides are TGTGCCAGCAGCGCCCGCGGACAGTTCTACGAGCAGTACTTC. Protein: CASSARGQFYEQYF.

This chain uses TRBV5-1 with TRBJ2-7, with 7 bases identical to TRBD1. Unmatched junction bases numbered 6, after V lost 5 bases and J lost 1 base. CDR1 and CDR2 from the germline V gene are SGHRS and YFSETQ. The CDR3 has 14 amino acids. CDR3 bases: TGCGCCAGCAGAGCCGGGACAGATTCCTACGAGCAGTACTTC. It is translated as CASRAGTDSYEQYF.

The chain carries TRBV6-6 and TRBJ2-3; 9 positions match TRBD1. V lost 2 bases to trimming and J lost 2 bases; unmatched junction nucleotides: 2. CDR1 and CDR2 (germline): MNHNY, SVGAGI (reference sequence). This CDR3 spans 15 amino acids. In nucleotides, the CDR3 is TGTGCCAGCAGTTACGGGACAGGGTTCACAGATACGCAGTATTTT. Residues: CASSYGTGFTDTQYF.

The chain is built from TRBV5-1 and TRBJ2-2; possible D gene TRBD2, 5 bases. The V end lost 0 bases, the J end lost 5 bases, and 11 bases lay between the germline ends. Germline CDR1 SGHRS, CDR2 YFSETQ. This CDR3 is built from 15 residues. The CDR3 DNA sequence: TGCGCCAGCAGCTTGGGACGTGGCGGGACCGGGGAGCTGTTTTTT. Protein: CASSLGRGGTGELFF.

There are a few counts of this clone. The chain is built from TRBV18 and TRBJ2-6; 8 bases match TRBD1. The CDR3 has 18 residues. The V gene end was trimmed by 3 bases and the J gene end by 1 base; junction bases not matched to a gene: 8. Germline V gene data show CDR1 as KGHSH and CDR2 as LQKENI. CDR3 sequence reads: CASSPRTGSLSGANVLTF. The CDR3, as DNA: TGTGCCAGCTCACCGAGGACAGGGTCTCTTTCTGGGGCCAACGTCCTGACTTTC.

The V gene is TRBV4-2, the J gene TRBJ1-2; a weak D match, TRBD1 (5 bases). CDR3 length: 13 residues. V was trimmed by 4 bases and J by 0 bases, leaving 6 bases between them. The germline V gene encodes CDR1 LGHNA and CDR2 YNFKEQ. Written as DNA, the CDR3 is TGTGCCAGCAGCCGGGGGGCTAACTATGGCTACACCTTC. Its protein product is CASSRGANYGYTF.

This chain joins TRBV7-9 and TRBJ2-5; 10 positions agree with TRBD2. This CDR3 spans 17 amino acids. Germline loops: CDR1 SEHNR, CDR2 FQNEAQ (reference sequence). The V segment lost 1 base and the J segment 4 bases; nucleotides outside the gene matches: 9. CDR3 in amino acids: CASSLDLLAGGGETQYF. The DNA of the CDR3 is TGTGCCAGCAGCTTAGATCTTTTAGCGGGGGGTGGAGAGACCCAGTACTTC.

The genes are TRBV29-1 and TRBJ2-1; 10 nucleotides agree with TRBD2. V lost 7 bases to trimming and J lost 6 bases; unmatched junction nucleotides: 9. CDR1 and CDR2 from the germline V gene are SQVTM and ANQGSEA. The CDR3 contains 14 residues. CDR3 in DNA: TGCAGCGCCGGGGATAGCGGGAGGATCAATGAGCAGTTCTTC. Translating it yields CSAGDSGRINEQFF.

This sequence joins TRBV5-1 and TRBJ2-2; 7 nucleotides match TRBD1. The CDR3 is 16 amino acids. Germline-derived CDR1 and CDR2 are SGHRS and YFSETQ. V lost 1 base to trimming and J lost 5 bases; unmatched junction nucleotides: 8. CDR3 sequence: CASSLFSSRGTGELFF. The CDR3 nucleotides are TGCGCCAGCAGCTTGTTTTCTAGCAGGGGGACCGGGGAGCTGTTTTTT.

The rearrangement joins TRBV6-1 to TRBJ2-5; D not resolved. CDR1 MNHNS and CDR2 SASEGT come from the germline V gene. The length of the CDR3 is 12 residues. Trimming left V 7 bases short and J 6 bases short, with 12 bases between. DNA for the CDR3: TGTGCCAGCACGGTAGCCATCCAGACCCAGTACTTC. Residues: CASTVAIQTQYF.

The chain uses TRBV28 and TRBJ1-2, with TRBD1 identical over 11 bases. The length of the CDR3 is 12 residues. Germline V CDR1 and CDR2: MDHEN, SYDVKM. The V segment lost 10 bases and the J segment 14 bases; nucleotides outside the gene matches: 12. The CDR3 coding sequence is TGTGCCAACCGGGACAGGGGGATGTTCTGGACCTTC. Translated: CANRDRGMFWTF.

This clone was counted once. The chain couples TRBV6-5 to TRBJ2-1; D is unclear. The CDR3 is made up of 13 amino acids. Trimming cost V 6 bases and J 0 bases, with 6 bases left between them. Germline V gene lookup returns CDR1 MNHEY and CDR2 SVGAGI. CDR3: CASRIASYNEQFF. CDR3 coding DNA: TGTGCCAGCAGGATAGCCTCCTACAATGAGCAGTTCTTC.

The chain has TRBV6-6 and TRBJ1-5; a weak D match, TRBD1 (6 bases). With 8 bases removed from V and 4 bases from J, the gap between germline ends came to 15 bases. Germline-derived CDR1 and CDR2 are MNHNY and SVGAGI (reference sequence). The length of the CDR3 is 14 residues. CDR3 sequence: CASAAGGVNQPQHF. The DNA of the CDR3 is TGTGCCAGCGCGGCGGGGGGCGTTAATCAGCCCCAGCATTTT.

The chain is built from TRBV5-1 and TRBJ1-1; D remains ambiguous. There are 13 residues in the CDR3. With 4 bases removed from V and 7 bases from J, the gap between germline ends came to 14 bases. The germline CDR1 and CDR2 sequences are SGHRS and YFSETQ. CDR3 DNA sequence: TGCGCCAGCAGCCCGGAAGGTGGGAGTGAAGCTTTCTTT. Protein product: CASSPEGGSEAFF.

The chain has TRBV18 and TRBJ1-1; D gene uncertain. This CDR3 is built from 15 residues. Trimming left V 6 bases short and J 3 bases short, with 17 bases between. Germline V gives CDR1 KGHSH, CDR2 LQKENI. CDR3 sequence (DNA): TGTGCCAGCTCGCCCCTCGGGTTACGCGACACTGAAGCTTTCTTT. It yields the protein CASSPLGLRDTEAFF. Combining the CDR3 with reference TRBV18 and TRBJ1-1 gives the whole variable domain NAGVMQNPRHLVRRRGQEARLRCSPMKGHSHVYWYRQLPEEGLKFMVYLQKENIIDESGMPKERFSAEFPKEGPSILRIQQVVRGDSAAYFCASSPLGLRDTEAFFGQGTRLTVV.

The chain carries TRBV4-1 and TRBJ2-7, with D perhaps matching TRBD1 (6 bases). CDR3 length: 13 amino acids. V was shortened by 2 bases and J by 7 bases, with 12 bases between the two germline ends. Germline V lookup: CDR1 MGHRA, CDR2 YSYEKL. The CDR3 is CASSQKTGSEQYF. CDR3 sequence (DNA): TGCGCCAGCAGCCAAAAAACAGGGTCTGAGCAGTACTTC.

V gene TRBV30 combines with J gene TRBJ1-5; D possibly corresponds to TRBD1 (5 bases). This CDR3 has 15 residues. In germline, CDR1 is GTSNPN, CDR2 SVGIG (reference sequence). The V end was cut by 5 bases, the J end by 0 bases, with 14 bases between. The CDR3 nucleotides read TGTGCCTGGGGTCCGGGACCGTTTAGCAATCAGCCCCAGCATTTT. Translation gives CAWGPGPFSNQPQHF.